Each of the 9 T cell receptor beta chains below was sequenced from the same sample in a study of spatial heterogeneity in lung cancer (dated 2019 in TCRdb). The library relied on 5' RACE. The sequencer was a NextSeq 500. TCRdb reworked the public reads: Q25 trimming with fastp, MiXCR clone assembly, productive beta chains retained. When rows share a CDR3 protein, they turn into one entry using the most common DNA and genes. The sample table records 2,500 to 3,500 distinct CDR3 sequences; about 3.5% of these occur just once. The ten biggest clones cover 16% of the sample. Sample time point, as interpreted from the label and publication: sample taken at primary tumor resection. The source was lung tissue, collected at surgery. The receptors were gathered from a human donor with early-stage non-small cell lung cancer.

This clonotype is labeled as medium-sized. This beta chain was picked up by a library intended for alpha chains and is off target, so its count carries little meaning. CDR3 coding DNA: TGTGCCAGCCAACGAGGGAGGGGCTTCAATCAGCCCCAGCATTTT. As protein: CASQRGRGFNQPQHF. This chain uses TRBV7-8 with TRBJ1-5, with a weak D call TRBD1 (5 bases). There are 15 residues in the CDR3. Germline assignment: CDR1 SGHVS and CDR2 FQNEAQ. The ends were cut back, 8 bases at V and 3 bases at J, with 17 bases in the middle.

This clonotype is judged medium-sized. This beta chain was picked up by a library intended for alpha chains and is off target, so its count carries little meaning. The rearrangement uses TRBV12-3 or TRBV12-4 and TRBJ1-5, with 8 bases matching TRBD1. Trimming at V came to 5 bases and at J to 5 bases, leaving 5 bases not matched to a gene. The length of the CDR3 is 14 residues. This chain's CDR3 is CASSRTGSDQPQHF. The CDR3 DNA follows: TGTGCCAGCAGTCGGACAGGGTCTGATCAGCCCCAGCATTTT.

In its sample, this clonotype is medium-sized. This beta chain is off target for a library built for alpha chains, so its abundance means little. This chain connects TRBV7-8 to TRBJ1-5; the D gene is possibly TRBD1 (5 bases). Trimming took 4 bases from V and 9 from J, leaving 16 bases between them. CDR1 and CDR2 (germline): SGHVS, FQNEAQ. The CDR3 runs to 14 residues. The CDR3 DNA follows: TGTGCCAGCAGCTCGGGACCCGGCCTGAGGCCCCAGCATTTT. Translated: CASSSGPGLRPQHF.

This clonotype is deemed medium-sized. Found in a library prepared for alpha chains, this beta chain is an off-target read, and its abundance has little meaning. This chain links TRBV27 with TRBJ2-4; no clear D. The germline V and J ends were trimmed by 8 bases and 2 bases, with 10 bases remaining between them. Germline CDR1 reads MNHEY; CDR2 reads SMNVEV (reference sequence). The CDR3 contains 13 residues. CDR3 residues: CASGLGTKNIQYF. CDR3 DNA: TGTGCCAGCGGGTTGGGAACCAAAAACATTCAGTACTTC.

This clonotype is medium-sized within its sample. This beta chain is an unintended read in a library built for alpha chains; its size means little. This rearrangement joins TRBV7-9 to TRBJ1-2, with D possibly TRBD1 on 6 matching bases. The CDR3 is 14 amino acids. Trimming shortened V by 5 bases and J by 1 base, and 11 bases separated the two germline ends. CDR1 and CDR2 from the germline V gene are SEHNR and FQNEAQ (reference sequence). CDR3 amino acids: CASSPQGINYGYTF. CDR3 bases: TGTGCCAGCAGCCCGCAGGGGATTAACTATGGCTACACCTTC. The complete variable domain, with remaining parts taken from reference TRBV7-9 and TRBJ1-2, reads DTGVSQNPRHKITKRGQNVTFRCDPISEHNRLYWYRQTLGQGPEFLTYFQNEAQLEKSRLLSDRFSAERPKGSFSTLEIQRTEQGDSAMYLCASSPQGINYGYTFGSGTRLTVV.

This clonotype is labeled medium-sized (0.01 to 0.1%). Since the library was made to target alpha chains, this beta chain is a stray read and its abundance is not meaningful. This chain connects TRBV7-9 to TRBJ2-2; no reliable D call. Germline V gene lookup returns CDR1 SEHNR and CDR2 FQNEAQ (reference sequence). This CDR3 region has 14 residues. V lost 0 bases to trimming and J lost 2 bases, with 4 bases between them. CDR3 DNA sequence: TGTGCCAGCAGCTTAGCTGGTAACACCGGGGAGCTGTTTTTT. Protein: CASSLAGNTGELFF.

By share of the sample, this clonotype is medium-sized. Within a library made for alpha chains, this beta chain is off target, and its count is uninformative. J is TRBJ2-7 and V is TRBV6-1, with D possibly TRBD1 on 6 matching bases. V shed 3 bases and J shed 6 bases, with 9 bases lying between them. This CDR3 has 12 residues. CDR1 and CDR2 (germline): MNHNS, SASEGT. DNA of the CDR3: TGTGCCAGCAGTGATTGGGGGCTCGAGCAGTACGTC. It translates to CASSDWGLEQYV.

This clonotype is labeled as medium-sized. Little can be read into the size of this beta chain, an off-target read in a library designed for alpha chains. This chain uses TRBV20-1 with TRBJ1-5; 8 bases are a match to TRBD1. CDR1 and CDR2 (germline): DFQATT, SNEGSKA (reference sequence). This CDR3 region has 16 residues. V dropped 2 bases and J dropped 1; count of bases not matched to a gene: 7. CDR3: CSARLTGGTSNQPQHF. CDR3 nucleotides: TGCAGTGCTAGACTTACAGGGGGGACAAGCAATCAGCCCCAGCATTTT.

This clonotype was counted between two and nine times. Since it is a stray read in a library aimed at alpha chains, this beta chain has a size that is not meaningful. The chain recombines TRBV6-4 with TRBJ2-3; 10 nucleotides align to TRBD2. The V and J ends lost 0 bases and 1 base, in that order; junction bases with no gene match: 1. This CDR3 has 16 residues. Germline values: CDR1 MRHNA, CDR2 SNTAGT. CDR3 protein: CASSDSTSGGTDTQYF. CDR3 bases: TGTGCCAGCAGTGACTCAACTAGCGGGGGCACAGATACGCAGTATTTT.